The present TCR beta chain was sequenced within a study of blood T cells in healthy people across ages. The second PCR ran roughly 6 to 11 cycles with a sample-barcoded 5' primer and J-beta primers. TCRdb itself ran the 5' RACE reads through MiXCR, one entry per CDR3 protein. The table records around 990,000 distinct CDR3 sequences, around two fifths of them present only once. The germline V gene encodes CDR1 SEHNR and CDR2 FQNEAQ (reference sequence). Trimming removed 4 bases from V and 2 bases from J, with 11 bases in between. The CDR3 is 14 amino acids. The TCR comes from a man younger than 35 in good health. The V call is TRBV7-9, the J call TRBJ1-1; D remains ambiguous. The specimen sequenced was blood. The CDR3 DNA follows: TGTGCCAGCAGCTCGATACAGACTAACACTGAAGCTTTCTTT. Amino acids: CASSSIQTNTEAFF. Based on the CDR3 plus reference TRBV7-9 and TRBJ1-1, the full variable domain is DTGVSQNPRHKITKRGQNVTFRCDPISEHNRLYWYRQTLGQGPEFLTYFQNEAQLEKSRLLSDRFSAERPKGSFSTLEIQRTEQGDSAMYLCASSSIQTNTEAFFGQGTRLTVV.